This entry lists 9 T cell receptor beta chains sequenced from one sample in a study of control samples from healthy donors and cancer patients. Only in-frame clones appear in the TCRdb table, and some are missing; sequencing was by immunoSEQ multiplex PCR. The sample table sets out some 190,000 clones. The sequenced material came from blood. The receptor set was obtained from a woman younger than 45 in good health.

The chain joins TRBV5-1 to TRBJ1-3; no reliable D call. Trimming removed 0 bases at V and 0 bases at J, with 10 bases between. The CDR3 has 16 residues. Per germline, CDR1 SGHRS and CDR2 YFSETQ. CDR3 protein: CASSLGPNLSGNTIYF. As DNA, the CDR3 is TGCGCCAGCAGCTTGGGACCGAATCTCTCTGGAAACACCATATATTTT.

V is TRBV7-2 and J is TRBJ1-5; TRBD1 is a possible D gene (5 bases). V lost 6 bases and J 4 bases, leaving 7 bases between the germline ends. Germline V gives CDR1 SGHTA, CDR2 FQGNSA. The CDR3 contains 12 residues. CDR3 sequence: CASSRQNQPQHF. The CDR3 nucleotides are TGTGCCAGCAGTCGACAGAATCAGCCCCAGCATTTT.

The V and J genes are TRBV3-1 (or the pseudogene TRBV3-2) and TRBJ1-2, with unresolved D. Per the germline V gene, CDR1 is LGHDT and CDR2 is YNNKEL (reference sequence). V was pared by 1 base and J by 8 bases, with 20 bases between. The CDR3 extends over 16 amino acids. The CDR3 is CASSQALPRRVQGYTF. Written as DNA, the CDR3 is TGTGCCAGCAGCCAAGCCTTACCACGTAGGGTCCAGGGCTACACCTTC.

The chain recombines TRBV3-1 (or the pseudogene TRBV3-2) with TRBJ1-1, with D possibly matching TRBD1 (6 bases). The CDR3 extends over 17 amino acids. V lost 3 bases and J lost 6, with 23 bases in between. Per the germline V gene, CDR1 is LGHDT and CDR2 is YNNKEL (reference sequence). The CDR3 protein is CASSQGRGTPQRAEAFF. CDR3 bases: TGTGCCAGCAGCCAGGGTAGGGGGACCCCTCAGAGGGCTGAAGCTTTCTTT.

On this clone: This specimen includes other DNA sequences encoding the same CDR3. The chain recombines TRBV18 with TRBJ1-4; D call uncertain. Germline V lookup: CDR1 KGHSH, CDR2 LQKENI. V shed 2 bases and J shed 0 bases, with 7 bases lying between them. The CDR3 totals 15 residues. CDR3 sequence: CASSPGRATNEKLFF. The CDR3, as DNA: TGTGCCAGCTCACCAGGACGGGCAACTAATGAAAAACTGTTTTTT.

The rearrangement uses TRBV30 and TRBJ1-5; a possible D gene is TRBD1 (5 bases). Germline loops: CDR1 GTSNPN, CDR2 SVGIG (reference sequence). V lost 2 bases and J lost 1, with 12 bases in between. This CDR3 spans 15 amino acids. CDR3 bases: TGTGCCTGGAGTCAGGGAGGTGGGAGCAATCAGCCCCAGCATTTT. The encoded protein is CAWSQGGGSNQPQHF.

The rearrangement links TRBV11-2 to TRBJ1-2; TRBD1 aligns across 7 bases. Losses at the gene ends were 2 bases for V and 8 bases for J; bases not matched to a gene: 11. The CDR3 spans 15 residues. CDR1 SGHAT and CDR2 FQNNGV come from the germline V gene. The CDR3: CASSLTQGGGKGYTF. For the CDR3, the DNA is TGTGCCAGCAGCTTAACGCAGGGGGGAGGGAAGGGCTACACCTTC.

The chain joins TRBV4-2 to TRBJ1-6; D perhaps matches TRBD1 (6 bases). There are 18 residues in the CDR3. Trimming removed 1 base from V and 0 bases from J, with 13 bases in between. The V gene's germline CDR1 is LGHNA and CDR2 YNFKEQ. Here the CDR3 reads CASSQAIRGSSYNSPLHF. The CDR3 bases are TGTGCCAGCAGCCAAGCTATTAGGGGGAGCTCCTATAATTCACCCCTCCACTTT.

The chain joins TRBV7-9 to TRBJ1-3; D gene ambiguous. V lost 3 bases to trimming and J lost 0 bases, with 3 bases between them. CDR1 is SEHNR and CDR2 is FQNEAQ in the germline V gene (reference sequence). The CDR3 consists of 13 residues. CDR3 sequence (DNA): TGTGCCAGCAGCTTGGCCTCTGGAAACACCATATATTTT. Amino acid sequence: CASSLASGNTIYF.